What follows are 19 T cell receptor beta chains derived from one specimen sequenced in a study of cytomegalovirus exposure and HLA in healthy donors. A multiplex PCR was run with 60 Vbeta primers and 13 Jbeta primers. The protocol was immunoSEQ multiplex PCR, while the TCRdb copy is restricted to in-frame clones and leaves out a portion. Of approximately 150,000 clones listed, 68% are singletons. Sequences were obtained from PBMCs. The origin of the receptors is a man aged 50 to 59 in good health and CMV-seronegative.

V and J are TRBV28 and TRBJ1-1; D unclear. Germline V gene data show CDR1 as MDHEN and CDR2 as SYDVKM. V lost 1 base to trimming and J lost 1 base, with 13 bases between them. The CDR3 is made up of 16 amino acids. CDR3 sequence reads: CASSLFGRLGNTEAFF. CDR3 in DNA: TGTGCCAGCAGTTTATTTGGCCGCCTTGGGAACACTGAAGCTTTCTTT.

The rearrangement links TRBV5-1 to TRBJ2-3, with 7 positions matching TRBD2. This CDR3 has 13 amino acids. The J segment lost 10 bases and the V segment lost 3 bases, leaving 8 bases of the junction unmatched. Germline values: CDR1 SGHRS, CDR2 YFSETQ. The CDR3 DNA sequence: TGCGCCAGCAGCTGGCAACGGGGGGATGCGCAGTATTTT. Translated: CASSWQRGDAQYF.

This chain uses TRBV7-3 with TRBJ2-1; tentative D call: TRBD2 (6 bases). In germline, CDR1 is SGHTA, CDR2 FQGTGA. V lost 4 bases and J lost 7, with 20 bases in between. This CDR3 region has 16 residues. The CDR3, as DNA: TGTGCCAGCAGCTCACCCGGGACTGGGAAGGGGAATGAGCAGTTCTTC. As protein: CASSSPGTGKGNEQFF. The whole variable domain, remainder taken from reference TRBV7-3 and TRBJ2-1, is GAGVSQTPSNKVTEKGKYVELRCDPISGHTALYWYRQSLGQGPEFLIYFQGTGAADDSGLPNDRFFAVRPEGSVSTLKIQRTERGDSAVYLCASSSPGTGKGNEQFFGPGTRLTVL.

The CDR3 spells CASSLLTGTYEQYF. The CDR3, as DNA: TGCGCCAGCAGCCTCCTGACAGGTACCTACGAGCAGTACTTC. The rearrangement uses TRBV5-1 and TRBJ2-7; possible D gene TRBD1, 6 bases. This CDR3 has 14 amino acids. V lost 4 bases and J lost 2, with 13 bases in between. From germline, CDR1 is SGHRS and CDR2 YFSETQ.

This clone showed up just once. V and J are TRBV2 and TRBJ1-2; D is ambiguous. The CDR3 has 13 residues. Trimming removed 4 bases at V and 5 bases at J, with 11 bases between. Germline-derived CDR1 and CDR2 are SNHLY and FYNNEI. The CDR3 sequence is CASSVEKSYGYTF. The CDR3 bases are TGTGCCAGCAGTGTAGAAAAGAGTTATGGCTACACCTTC.

This chain joins TRBV7-9 and TRBJ2-3; TRBD1 matches at 10 bases. This CDR3 spans 16 amino acids. Trimming cost V 0 bases and J 4 bases; bases outside gene matches: 4. Germline V gene sequence: CDR1 SEHNR, CDR2 FQNEAQ (reference sequence). The CDR3, as DNA: TGTGCCAGCAGCTTAGCGGGGACAGGGGAGGCAGATACGCAGTATTTT. Translation gives CASSLAGTGEADTQYF. Full variable domain (remainder filled in from reference TRBV7-9 and TRBJ2-3): DTGVSQNPRHKITKRGQNVTFRCDPISEHNRLYWYRQTLGQGPEFLTYFQNEAQLEKSRLLSDRFSAERPKGSFSTLEIQRTEQGDSAMYLCASSLAGTGEADTQYFGPGTRLTVL.

The gene calls are TRBV4-1 and TRBJ1-3, with a weak D call TRBD1 (6 bases). The germline CDR1 and CDR2 sequences are MGHRA and YSYEKL. The CDR3 totals 15 residues. V shed 4 bases and J shed 8 bases, with 18 bases lying between them. CDR3 DNA sequence: TGCGCCAGCAGCCCCCGGGACAAGCTGTTGGACACCATATATTTT. It yields the protein CASSPRDKLLDTIYF.

The chain is built from TRBV6-6 and TRBJ1-1; the match to TRBD1 covers 8 bases. J was trimmed by 4 bases and V by 6 bases; bases with no gene match: 4. CDR3 length: 13 amino acids. Germline V gene data show CDR1 as MNHNY and CDR2 as SVGAGI (reference sequence). The CDR3 nucleotides read TGTGCCAGCAGCCGACAGGGGACCACTGAAGCTTTCTTT. It is translated as CASSRQGTTEAFF.

The chain links TRBV6-5 to TRBJ1-2; 7 nucleotides align to TRBD1. CDR1 and CDR2 (germline): MNHEY, SVGAGI. The CDR3 has 14 residues. V was pared by 1 base and J by 6 bases, with 5 bases of the junction left unmatched. The CDR3 DNA reads as TGTGCCAGCAGTTACTGGGGGACAGAGGATGGCTACACCTTC. The encoded protein is CASSYWGTEDGYTF.

The sample holds many counts of this clone. This rearrangement joins TRBV5-6 to TRBJ1-5; unclear D gene. This CDR3 contains 12 residues. Germline V gene lookup returns CDR1 SGHDT and CDR2 YYEEEE. V lost 4 bases, J lost 4 bases, and 6 bases lay in between. CDR3 protein: CASSPFNQPQHF. In DNA, the CDR3 is TGTGCCAGCAGCCCTTTTAATCAGCCCCAGCATTTT.

The chain carries TRBV5-1 and TRBJ1-1; the match to TRBD1 covers 9 bases. Germline V lookup: CDR1 SGHRS, CDR2 YFSETQ. This CDR3 is 14 amino acids long. Trimming at V came to 2 bases and at J to 4 bases, leaving 3 bases not matched to a gene. The CDR3 nucleotides are TGCGCCAGCAGCTTCGACAGGGGGGGCACTGAAGCTTTCTTT. Translating gives CASSFDRGGTEAFF.

This clone was counted between two and nine times. The V call is TRBV6-6, the J call TRBJ1-1, with no clear D. There are 10 residues in the CDR3. Germline V CDR1 and CDR2: MNHNY, SVGAGI (reference sequence). V shed 7 bases and J shed 5 bases, with 5 bases lying between them. The CDR3: CASKRTEAFF. CDR3 in DNA: TGTGCCAGCAAGCGGACTGAAGCTTTCTTT.

On this clone itself: Relative to the germline gene, one junction end is altered; a read error may explain this. Other DNA variants within this sample encode the same CDR3. The chain carries TRBV28 and TRBJ1-1, with 11 positions matching TRBD1. This CDR3 is built from 14 residues. Germline loops: CDR1 MDHEN, CDR2 SYDVKM. In DNA, the CDR3 is TGTGCCAGCTGGACAGGGGGCGGATGGACTGAAGCCTTCTTT. Amino acids: CASWTGGGWTEAFF.

The chain is built from TRBV11-2 and TRBJ1-2; D ambiguous. The germline V and J ends were trimmed by 5 bases and 1 base, with 17 bases remaining between them. Germline V gene data show CDR1 as SGHAT and CDR2 as FQNNGV. The CDR3 spans 16 residues. The CDR3 bases are TGTGCCAGCAGCGCGGATCGGGTAGTGAGTAACTATGGCTACACCTTC. This sequence encodes CASSADRVVSNYGYTF.

The CDR3 here is CASSLALTGGAEKLFF. The CDR3 region has the DNA TGTGCCAGCAGCTTAGCACTGACAGGGGGCGCTGAAAAACTGTTTTTT. V gene TRBV7-2 combines with J gene TRBJ1-4; 10 bases agree with TRBD1. V lost 0 bases to trimming and J lost 7 bases; unmatched junction nucleotides: 5. The CDR3 is 16 residues long. The germline gives CDR1 SGHTA, CDR2 FQGNSA.

This rearrangement joins TRBV25-1 to TRBJ1-1, with 9 bases aligning to TRBD1. V lost 9 bases to trimming and J lost 8 bases; unmatched junction nucleotides: 4. The CDR3 sequence is 11 residues long. Per germline, CDR1 MGHDK and CDR2 SYGVNS. The CDR3 bases are TGTGCCAGTACAGGGGGCGTCGAAGCTTTCTTT. It translates to CASTGGVEAFF.

The chain links TRBV11-2 to TRBJ2-1; 7 bases agree with TRBD1. The V and J ends lost 6 bases and 3 bases, in that order; junction bases with no gene match: 8. This CDR3 is built from 15 residues. Germline lookup yields CDR1 SGHAT and CDR2 FQNNGV. The CDR3 region is CASRFPGQIYNEQFF. In DNA, the CDR3 is TGTGCCAGCAGATTCCCGGGACAGATCTACAATGAGCAGTTCTTC. Full variable domain (missing parts from reference TRBV11-2 and TRBJ2-1): EAGVAQSPRYKIIEKRQSVAFWCNPISGHATLYWYQQILGQGPKLLIQFQNNGVVDDSQLPKDRFSAERLKGVDSTLKIQPAKLEDSAVYLCASRFPGQIYNEQFFGPGTRLTVL.

The J gene is TRBJ2-7, the V gene TRBV5-1; D is possibly TRBD2 (5 bases). CDR1 and CDR2 from the germline V gene are SGHRS and YFSETQ. The CDR3 totals 13 residues. Trimming pared 4 bases from V and 2 bases from J, leaving 10 bases between. For the CDR3, the DNA is TGCGCCAGCAGCCCCGGAGGTCCCTACGAGCAGTACTTC. Its translation is CASSPGGPYEQYF. The full variable domain, its missing parts supplied by reference TRBV5-1 and TRBJ2-7, is KAGVTQTPRYLIKTRGQQVTLSCSPISGHRSVSWYQQTPGQGLQFLFEYFSETQRNKGNFPGRFSGRQFSNSRSEMNVSTLELGDSALYLCASSPGGPYEQYFGPGTRLTVT.

This clone was recorded once. The CDR3: CASSVGQGLAYEQYF. The CDR3 region has the DNA TGTGCCAGCAGCGTGGGACAGGGTTTAGCCTACGAGCAGTACTTC. The chain employs TRBV11-2 and TRBJ2-7; 9 nucleotides line up with TRBD1. With V trimmed by 5 bases and J by 2 bases, 7 bases remained unmatched. The CDR3 contains 15 residues. The germline V gene has CDR1 SGHAT and CDR2 FQNNGV.